This T cell receptor beta chain is from a study of post-analysis software for immune sequencing data (dated by TCRdb to 2015 to 2017). In terms of the full investigation: The recorded disease courses included relapsing-remitting, secondary progressive and progressive-relapsing multiple sclerosis, and some patients had no subtype annotation. The multiple sclerosis patient repertoires were compared with about a dozen previously published healthy control repertoires from donors aged about 6 to 26 years. A subset of samples was prepared in parallel using single-end sample barcoding, then pooled and co-amplified after Illumina adapter ligation. Study-wide findings and limitations: Significantly higher frequencies in patients than in controls were found for a few TRBV segments, including TRBV5-6, TRBV5-1 and TRBV20-1. Direct clustering with F measure showed strong co-clustering of samples prepared in the same batch, prompting a batch-effect correction. The control group was slightly older than the multiple sclerosis patient group. Compared with controls, multiple sclerosis patients had significantly lower normalized Chao1 diversity, a finding suggesting substantial peripheral T-cell clonal expansion.

To demonstrate the VDJtools post-analysis software, the study profiled TCR beta repertoires from the peripheral blood of approximately twelve young patients with multiple sclerosis. Multiple sclerosis patients were children and adolescents aged about 6 to 17 years. For CDR1 and CDR2, the germline V gene lists MGHRA and YSYEKL. From cysteine to phenylalanine, the CDR3 is 17 amino acids long. CDR3 DNA only is kept here, 51 bases in frame from base 1. Germline trimming: 5 bases from V, 4 bases from J; junction bases outside gene matches: 14. Notes on this clonotype: Its target antigen remains unknown. No much larger clone is present one base from it, and per-base qualities are unavailable.

Library preparation employed PCR. Reads for this sample came from an Illumina HiSeq 2500. To reduce PCR and sequencing biases, unique molecular identifiers were incorporated into the TCR beta cDNA libraries. Some 500,000 cDNA molecules were obtained per 1 to 10 million input T cells, so each molecule approximated one T cell. The patient libraries were prepared and sequenced using the same protocol as the earlier healthy control dataset. Within a given batch, samples were prepared together, multiplexed and sequenced on the same HiSeq lane. The study's own analysis went as follows. MIGEC was used to process the raw barcoded reads, and molecular identifier groups with only a single read were discarded before consensus assembly and CDR3 extraction. VDJtools was used for post-analysis of the clonotype tables, and diversity was normalized by down-sampling every dataset to the size of the smallest sample. Repertoire overlap clustering matched CDR3 amino acid but not nucleotide sequences to correct batch-related cross-sample contamination. The raw public reads went through TCRdb reprocessing: fastp at Q25, MiXCR clone calling, in-frame beta chains kept. All rows with the same CDR3 protein become a single entry with the most common DNA and genes. For this entry, the V and J calls and clone size follow TCRdb and not the study's own pipeline. Present in this sample are about 540,000 distinct CDR3 sequences, about a third of which were seen just once. About 6% of the sample is in the top ten clones.

This sequence uses TRBV4-1 and TRBJ1-1; TRBD1 lines up with 9 middle nucleotides. This receptor was obtained from a girl aged 2 to 17 with multiple sclerosis. The sample consisted of blood. The CDR3 reads CASSYIPPTGGSTEAFF. The nucleotides are TGCGCCAGCAGCTACATTCCCCCGACAGGGGGTAGCACTGAAGCTTTCTTT.